A single sample is the source of the 8 T cell receptor beta chains below, sequenced in a study of T cell repertoires in cytomegalovirus infection. TCRdb redid the calling of the reads with MiXCR, one entry per CDR3 protein. The sample has some 400,000 distinct CDR3 sequences, 15% to 20% seen once; the top ten hold roughly 8.7%. Sequencing input: PBMCs. The receptor source for this set is a human donor in good health (CMV status not recorded). Some clones in this sample may be carry-over from other donors' samples.

This clonotype was seen more than once but under ten times. DNA of the CDR3: TGCAGCGTTTACGACGGGGAGACCCAGTACTTC. It yields the protein CSVYDGETQYF. V gene TRBV29-1 combines with J gene TRBJ2-5, with D hard to call. This CDR3 is built from 11 residues. V was cut by 5 bases and J by 5 bases, with 9 bases left in between. Per the germline V gene, CDR1 is SQVTM and CDR2 is ANQGSEA.

This clonotype occurred a few times. This chain connects TRBV19 to TRBJ1-5; D gene unclear. Trimming cost V 3 bases and J 9 bases, with 18 bases left between them. This CDR3 contains 15 residues. CDR1 LNHDA and CDR2 SQIVND come from the germline V gene (reference sequence). This chain's CDR3 is CASSIMSLDSSPQHF. CDR3 sequence (DNA): TGTGCCAGTAGTATCATGTCCCTGGACTCGTCGCCCCAGCATTTT.

This clonotype was observed many times. The chain's CDR3 is CASSLRWQSSYNEQFF. In nucleotides, the CDR3 is TGTGCCAGCAGCCTCAGGTGGCAAAGCTCCTACAATGAGCAGTTCTTC. This chain connects TRBV7-2 to TRBJ2-1; no definite D call. Trimming removed 5 bases from V and 0 bases from J, with 14 bases in between. This CDR3 has 16 residues. Germline lookup yields CDR1 SGHTA and CDR2 FQGNSA.

At least ten counts were recorded for this clonotype. The chain links TRBV7-2 to TRBJ2-7, with a weak D call TRBD1 (5 bases). The V and J ends lost 1 base and 3 bases respectively, with 13 bases between them. Germline V gene sequence: CDR1 SGHTA, CDR2 FQGNSA. This CDR3 region has 15 residues. CDR3 coding DNA: TGTGCCAGCAGCTTAGAGGGTTACAGGAGCTACGAGCAGTACTTC. Protein sequence: CASSLEGYRSYEQYF.

The table lists this clonotype with a few counts. The genes are TRBV15 and TRBJ2-1; 7 nucleotides line up with TRBD2. Germline lookup yields CDR1 LNHNV and CDR2 YYDKDF (reference sequence). V was clipped by 8 bases and J by 7 bases; unmatched bases: 8. The CDR3 spans 13 residues. CDR3 sequence: CATRLPGGNEQFF. CDR3 sequence (DNA): TGTGCCACCCGTCTGCCGGGGGGTAATGAGCAGTTCTTC. Based on the CDR3 plus reference TRBV15 and TRBJ2-1, the full variable domain is DAMVIQNPRYQVTQFGKPVTLSCSQTLNHNVMYWYQQKSSQAPKLLFHYYDKDFNNEADTPDNFQSRRPNTSFCFLDIRSPGLGDTAMYLCATRLPGGNEQFFGPGTRLTVL.

Notes on this clonotype: One junction end does not reproduce the germline sequence, and a read error may be involved. The rearrangement uses TRBV7-8 and TRBJ2-3; D ambiguous. The CDR3 contains 14 residues. CDR1 and CDR2 from the germline V gene are SGHVS and FQNEAQ. The CDR3 here is CANSLERLTDTQYF. The CDR3 DNA follows: TGTGCCAACAGCTTAGAACGGCTCACAGATACGCAGTATTTT. The variable domain in full, completed from reference TRBV7-8 and TRBJ2-3, reads GAGVSQSPRYKVAKRGQDVALRCDPISGHVSLFWYQQALGQGPEFLTYFQNEAQLDKSGLPSDRFFAERPEGSVSTLKIQRTQQEDSAVYLCANSLERLTDTQYFGPGTRLTVL.

This clonotype was recorded at least ten times. This chain connects TRBV7-2 to TRBJ2-7; 8 bases match TRBD1. J gave up 4 bases and V 1 base, and 3 bases lay outside the gene matches. This CDR3 has 14 residues. CDR1 is SGHTA, CDR2 FQGNSA, per germline. CDR3 nucleotide sequence: TGTGCCAGCAGCTTAGACAGGGGGTTATACGAGCAGTACTTC. Protein: CASSLDRGLYEQYF. Based on the CDR3 plus reference TRBV7-2 and TRBJ2-7, the full variable domain is GAGVSQSPSNKVTEKGKDVELRCDPISGHTALYWYRQSLGQGLEFLIYFQGNSAPDKSGLPSDRFSAERTGGSVSTLTIQRTQQEDSAVYLCASSLDRGLYEQYFGPGTRLTVT.

The chain employs TRBV12-5 and TRBJ2-1, with D perhaps matching TRBD1 (5 bases). V was clipped by 1 base and J by 7 bases, with 11 bases between them. The CDR3 is made up of 14 amino acids. Germline CDR1 is LGHNT and CDR2 is FRNRAP. The CDR3 DNA sequence: TGTGCTAGTGGTTTGGGGGGCCGTGTGAATGAGCAGTTCTTC. Residues: CASGLGGRVNEQFF.